This T cell receptor beta chain was captured by sequencing in a study of shared clonotypes between healthy human individuals (dated by TCRdb to 2018 to 2021). A note on the overall study: The cohort included a few men and a couple of women between 18 and 49 years of age. Per donor, leukapheresis produced somewhere between about 0.85 and 8.9 billion PBMCs. To estimate repertoire size and how much clonotype sharing occurs between individuals, the study deeply sequenced the blood TCR repertoires of roughly 5 healthy adults. Different laboratories and diverse techniques were used to prepare libraries and sequence TCR repertoires, to increase sequencing depth and limit assay-specific biases. For each donor, CD4 naive and CD4 memory were each given three plates, CD8 naive was given two plates, and CD8 memory was given one plate. Results the study describes overall, beyond this receptor: Sharing across a few donors was observed for around 5% of naive CD4, less than 4% of naive CD8, 2.3% of memory CD4, and about 0.38% of memory CD8 clonotypes. Compared with non-shared clonotypes, clonotypes shared by all four sorted-subset donors had higher generation probabilities. Estimated clonotype richness was generally larger for naive than for memory subsets. The genetic and exposure-history diversity represented was limited by the small number of donors. Pairwise subsampling led to the expectation that sequencing depth would affect the degree of clonotype sharing among donors. Incomplete sequencing was indicated by rarefaction of sorted-subset datasets, despite the large sequencing depth. Sampling was restricted to blood, and TCR repertoires in tissue are likely to differ from TCR repertoires in blood.

Donors were healthy HIV-negative adults with no recently reported acute infections or vaccinations. All donors were Caucasian adults living in Nashville, Tennessee, USA. Magnetic negative selection was used to enrich CD4+ T cells, after which naive cells were positively selected on CD45RA and the negative fraction became the memory subset. After blood collection by leukapheresis, PBMCs were isolated using Ficoll-Histopaque density gradient centrifugation and then cryopreserved in the vapor phase of liquid nitrogen. Analytical flow cytometry was used to check the purity and quantity of every magnetically sorted T cell population. Genomic DNA was isolated from each sorted fraction and quantified by UV absorbance on a Nanodrop 2000c. With regard to this clone: No cognate antigen has been identified for it. Per-nucleotide qualities are absent, and no much larger clonotype sits a single base away.

Spanning cysteine to phenylalanine, the CDR3 consists of 16 amino acids. Of the read, only the CDR3 DNA is kept; its 48 bases are in frame from base 1. The germline V gene (reference sequence) gives CDR1 as LNHNV and CDR2 as YYDKDF. V ends up 0 bases short and J 4 bases short, with an unmatched junction base count of 8. Using the deep immunoSEQ assay, TCR CDR3 regions were amplified from genomic DNA by multiplex PCR. Extracted genomic DNA from each cell subset was spread evenly across all wells of several immunoSEQ 96-well plates, with each plate serving as a replicate. Each replicate PCR for sorted subsets received about 200 ng genomic DNA, equal to roughly 33,000 T cell genomes. The purified libraries were quantified using a Qubit 3.0 fluorometer, sized with a Bioanalyzer 2100, and then quantified again using the KAPA Library Quantification kit. A separate single-read 150-cycle Illumina NextSeq 550 flow cell was used to sequence each immunoSEQ 96-well plate. The authors' analysis ran thus. The immunoSEQ output contained only junctional sequences without quality scores, so filtering could not match that applied to full-length reads. Sequences were annotated with PyIR, a Python wrapper for IgBLAST v1.9, using IMGT germline references to assign V/J genes and CDR3. Reads were filtered out if the reads had weak V/J assignments (E-value above 1e-6), no CDR3, stop codons, out-of-frame junctions, or ambiguous translated residues. A V3J clonotype was defined by an identical inferred V gene, J gene, and CDR3 amino acid sequence. Percentage overlap between repertoires was computed as shared unique clonotypes divided by the size of the smaller repertoire. Three approaches were used to assess repertoire richness: RTK rarefaction, the Chao1 estimator, and Recon v2.1 estimates of unobserved clonotypes. For all TCRbeta clonotypes obtained by the gDNA method from a few donors, generation probabilities were computed with OLGA. TCRdb mirrors the immuneACCESS table, restricted to in-frame sequences. Some clones are absent from its copies; in checked studies, under half trace to an unresolved V gene, and the reason for the others is unknown. D and trimming were read from the DNA, whereas the V and J calls and clone size are those reported in that table. This sample is represented by 740,000 or so clones; more than 70% of them were singletons. Of the sample, around 1.8% falls within the top ten clones.

The sequence is built from TRBV15 and TRBJ1-1; 7 bases in the middle match TRBD1. This sequence was found in a woman between 25 and 40 years old in good health. The source material was memory CD4+ T cells sorted from blood. The sample's cell subset or site label, in plain terms: CD45RA-negative fraction. The nucleotide sequence reads as follows: TGTGCCACCAGCAGAGATGGAAGGGGGCGTTTCACTGAAGCTTTCTTT. Translation gives CATSRDGRGRFTEAFF.